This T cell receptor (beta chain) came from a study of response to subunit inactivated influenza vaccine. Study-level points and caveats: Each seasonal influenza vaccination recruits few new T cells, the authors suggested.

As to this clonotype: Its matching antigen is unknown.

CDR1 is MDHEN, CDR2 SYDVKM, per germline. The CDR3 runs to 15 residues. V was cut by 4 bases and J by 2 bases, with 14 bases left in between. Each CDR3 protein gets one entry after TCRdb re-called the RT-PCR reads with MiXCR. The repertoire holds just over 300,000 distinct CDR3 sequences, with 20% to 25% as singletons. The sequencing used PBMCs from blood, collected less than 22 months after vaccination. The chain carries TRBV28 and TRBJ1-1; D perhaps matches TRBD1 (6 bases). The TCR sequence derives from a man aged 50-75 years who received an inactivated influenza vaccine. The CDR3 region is CASSSPQGFNTEAFF. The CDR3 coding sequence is TGTGCCAGCAGTTCCCCACAGGGATTTAACACTGAAGCTTTCTTT.